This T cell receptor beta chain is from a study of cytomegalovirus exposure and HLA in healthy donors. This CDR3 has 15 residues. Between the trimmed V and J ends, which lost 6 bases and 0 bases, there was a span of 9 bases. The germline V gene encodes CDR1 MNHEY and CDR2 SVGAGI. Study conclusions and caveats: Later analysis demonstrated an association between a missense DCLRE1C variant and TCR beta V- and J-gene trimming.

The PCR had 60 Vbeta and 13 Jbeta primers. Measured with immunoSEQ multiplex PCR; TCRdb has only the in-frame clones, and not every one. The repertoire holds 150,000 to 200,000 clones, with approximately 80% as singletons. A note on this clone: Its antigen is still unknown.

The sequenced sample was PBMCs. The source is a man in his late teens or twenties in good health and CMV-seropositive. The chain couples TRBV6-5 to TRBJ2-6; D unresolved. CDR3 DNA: TGTGCCAGCAGACGACAACACTCTGGGGCCAACGTCCTGACTTTC. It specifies CASRRQHSGANVLTF.